This TCR beta chain was retrieved from a study of T cell responses to AZD1222 COVID-19 vaccine. Study information: Second-dose intervals of approximately 4 or approximately 12 weeks were pooled. General study results and limits: The study found Spike-specific TCR breadth and depth rose after two AZD1222 doses.

The junction had 10 bases not matched to a gene; V was cut back by 8 bases and J by 4 bases. The CDR3 spans 15 residues. The V gene's germline CDR1 is SGHNT and CDR2 YENEEA. This clone appeared once. Antigen: not known. Profiling relied on immunoSEQ multiplex PCR, and the TCRdb table lists in-frame clones only, not all of them. The sample records more than 95,000 clones, about 93% being singletons. The V call is TRBV11-3, the J call TRBJ2-2; 7 bases line up with TRBD2. The sequence was collected from an adult in good health. This sample comprised peripheral blood, obtained on day 0 of AZD1222 vaccination. CDR3 protein: CASEEGGVFTGELFF. Here the CDR3 DNA reads TGTGCCAGCGAAGAGGGAGGGGTTTTCACCGGGGAGCTGTTTTTT.